These T cell receptor beta chains were read from a single sample in a study of cytomegalovirus exposure and HLA in healthy donors. TCRdb's copy holds only in-frame clones and misses some; the assay was immunoSEQ multiplex PCR. The table shows roughly 120,000 clones, with about 85% occurring only once. The sample was PBMCs. Receptors were obtained from a man in his forties or fifties in good health and CMV-seronegative. Each CDR3 is given with its conserved first and last residue. The D gene is left open where the match is weak. The size entry is marked missing in some rows and otherwise reads once, few, many or a size class.

>-|TRBV9|few|TRBJ2-7
CASSVSGGRYEQYF
TGTGCCAGCAGCGTAAGTGGTGGCCGCTACGAGCAGTACTTC
>TRBD1|TRBV6-6|-|TRBJ2-7
CASSYLQTGGEQYF
TGTGCCAGCAGTTATCTTCAGACAGGGGGCGAGCAGTACTTC
>-|TRBV10-3|-|TRBJ2-2
CAISELTARTANTGELFF
TGTGCCATCAGTGAATTGACAGCTAGAACCGCGAACACCGGGGAGCTGTTTTTT
>TRBD1|TRBV7-2|-|TRBJ1-1
CASSLADRDDTEAFF
TGTGCCAGCAGCTTAGCCGACAGGGACGACACTGAAGCTTTCTTT
>-|TRBV7-6|-|TRBJ2-2
CASSHNTGELFF
TGTGCCAGCAGCCATAACACCGGGGAGCTGTTTTTT
>TRBD1|TRBV5-1|once|TRBJ2-4
CASSLTGGGNIQYF
TGCGCCAGCAGCTTGACAGGGGGCGGAAACATTCAGTACTTC
>-|TRBV9|-|TRBJ2-5
CASSLEPRVGETQYF
TGTGCCAGCAGTCTTGAACCCCGGGTAGGAGAGACCCAGTACTTC
>-|TRBV5-1|-|TRBJ2-1
CASSLVQLNEQFF
TGCGCCAGCAGCTTGGTACAGCTTAATGAGCAGTTCTTC
>-|TRBV4-2|-|TRBJ1-1
CASSAHRASNTEAFF
TGTGCCAGCAGCGCACACAGGGCTTCGAACACTGAAGCTTTCTTT
>-|TRBV7-2|-|TRBJ1-5
CASSSYRDNQPQHF
TGTGCCAGCAGCTCTTACAGGGACAATCAGCCCCAGCATTTT
>TRBD2|TRBV5-4|-|TRBJ2-7
CASSKTSGGYLEQYF
TGTGCCAGCAGCAAGACTAGCGGGGGTTACCTCGAGCAGTACTTC
>-|TRBV11-3|-|TRBJ1-1
CASSLNLNTEAFF
TGTGCCAGCAGCCTTAACTTGAACACTGAAGCTTTCTTT
>TRBD2|TRBV28|once|TRBJ2-2
CASSFRSSGSILKSVELFF
TGTGCCAGCAGTTTTAGATCTAGCGGGAGTATTCTAAAGTCGGTGGAGCTGTTTTTT
>TRBD1|TRBV27|-|TRBJ2-3
CASSFWSQGSTTDTQYF
TGTGCCAGCAGTTTTTGGTCACAGGGGTCCACCACAGATACGCAGTATTTT
>-|TRBV4-3|-|TRBJ2-1
CASSQILSRGTNEQFF
TGCGCCAGCAGCCAAATCCTGAGTAGGGGGACCAATGAGCAGTTCTTC
>TRBD1|TRBV9|-|TRBJ1-1
CASSRGQVMNTEAFF
TGTGCCAGCAGCAGGGGACAGGTCATGAACACTGAAGCTTTCTTT
>TRBD1|TRBV29-1|-|TRBJ2-3
CSAKTGGVGTDTQYF
TGCAGCGCGAAGACAGGGGGCGTAGGTACAGATACGCAGTATTTT